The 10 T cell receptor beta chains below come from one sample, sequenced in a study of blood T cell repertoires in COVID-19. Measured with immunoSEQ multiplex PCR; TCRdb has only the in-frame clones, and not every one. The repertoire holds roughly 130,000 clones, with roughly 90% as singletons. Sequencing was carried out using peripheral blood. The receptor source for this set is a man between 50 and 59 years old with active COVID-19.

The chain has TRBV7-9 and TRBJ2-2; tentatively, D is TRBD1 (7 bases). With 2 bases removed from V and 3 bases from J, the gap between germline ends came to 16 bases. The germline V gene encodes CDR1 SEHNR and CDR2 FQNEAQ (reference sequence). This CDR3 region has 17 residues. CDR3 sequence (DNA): TGTGCCAGCAGCTTACGTTTTCAGGGGGGTGACACCGGGGAGCTGTTTTTT. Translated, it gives CASSLRFQGGDTGELFF.

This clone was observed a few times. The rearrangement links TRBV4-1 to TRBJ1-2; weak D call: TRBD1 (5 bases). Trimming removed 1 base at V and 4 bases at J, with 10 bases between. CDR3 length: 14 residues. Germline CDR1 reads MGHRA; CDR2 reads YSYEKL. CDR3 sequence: CASSQAGPLYGYTF. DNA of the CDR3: TGCGCCAGCAGCCAAGCAGGGCCCCTCTATGGCTACACCTTC.

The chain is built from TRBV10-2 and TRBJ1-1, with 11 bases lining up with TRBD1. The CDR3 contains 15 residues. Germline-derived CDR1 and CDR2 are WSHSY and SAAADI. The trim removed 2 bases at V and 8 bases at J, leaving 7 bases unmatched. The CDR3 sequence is CASSEAGQGVVEAFF. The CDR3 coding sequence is TGCGCCAGCAGTGAGGCGGGACAGGGGGTTGTAGAAGCTTTCTTT.

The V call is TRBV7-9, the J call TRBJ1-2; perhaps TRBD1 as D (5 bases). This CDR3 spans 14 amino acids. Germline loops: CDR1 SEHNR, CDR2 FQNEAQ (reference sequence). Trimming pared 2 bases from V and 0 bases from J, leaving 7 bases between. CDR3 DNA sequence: TGTGCCAGCAGCTTACAGGGCCCTAACTATGGCTACACCTTC. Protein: CASSLQGPNYGYTF.

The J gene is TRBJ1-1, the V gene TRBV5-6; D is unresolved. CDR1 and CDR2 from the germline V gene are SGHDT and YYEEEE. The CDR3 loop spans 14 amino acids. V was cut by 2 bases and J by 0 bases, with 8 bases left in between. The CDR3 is CASSFWGVNTEAFF. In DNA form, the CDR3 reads TGTGCCAGCAGCTTTTGGGGAGTGAACACTGAAGCTTTCTTT.

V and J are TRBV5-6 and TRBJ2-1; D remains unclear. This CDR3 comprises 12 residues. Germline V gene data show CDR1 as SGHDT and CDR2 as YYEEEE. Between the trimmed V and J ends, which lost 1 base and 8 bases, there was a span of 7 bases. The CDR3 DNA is TGTGCCAGCAGCTTGTTCCGAGATGAGCAGTTCTTC. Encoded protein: CASSLFRDEQFF.

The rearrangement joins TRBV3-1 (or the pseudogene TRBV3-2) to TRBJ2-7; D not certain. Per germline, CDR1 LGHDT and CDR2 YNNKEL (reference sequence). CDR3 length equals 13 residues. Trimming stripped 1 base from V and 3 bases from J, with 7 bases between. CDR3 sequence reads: CASSQASFYEQYF. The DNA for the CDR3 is TGTGCCAGCAGCCAAGCGTCGTTCTACGAGCAGTACTTC.

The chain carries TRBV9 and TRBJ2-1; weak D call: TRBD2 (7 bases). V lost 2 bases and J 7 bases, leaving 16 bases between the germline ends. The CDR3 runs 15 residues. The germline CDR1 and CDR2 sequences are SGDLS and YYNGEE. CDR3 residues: CASSVSGGAVNEQFF. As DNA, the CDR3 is TGTGCCAGCAGCGTTAGTGGGGGGGCCGTAAATGAGCAGTTCTTC.

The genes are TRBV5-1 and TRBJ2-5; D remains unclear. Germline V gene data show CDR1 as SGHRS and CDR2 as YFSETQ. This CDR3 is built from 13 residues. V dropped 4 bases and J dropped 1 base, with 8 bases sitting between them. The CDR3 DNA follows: TGCGCCAGCAGCCTTCAGGCCCAAGAGACCCAGTACTTC. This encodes CASSLQAQETQYF.

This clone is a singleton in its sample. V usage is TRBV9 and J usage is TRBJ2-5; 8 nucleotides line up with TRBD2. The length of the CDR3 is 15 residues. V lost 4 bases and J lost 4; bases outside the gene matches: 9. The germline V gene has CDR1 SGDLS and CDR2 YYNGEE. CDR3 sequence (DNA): TGTGCCAGCAGCCCCTCGGGGGGGGCCGTAGAGACCCAGTACTTC. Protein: CASSPSGGAVETQYF.